The TCR beta chain under discussion was sequenced for a study of Ad26.COV2.S vaccination and SARS-CoV-2 variants. Study at large: Ad26.COV2.S was injected intramuscularly once or twice, 56 days apart. Findings and caveats of the study: There was reportedly substantial breadth in spike-specific CD8+ and CD4+ T cell responses after vaccination.

The V and J ends lost 2 bases and 4 bases, in that order; junction bases with no gene match: 5. Germline V gives CDR1 SGHKS, CDR2 YYEKEE (reference sequence). The CDR3 runs 14 residues. Treatment in this sample: over 15 received Ad26.COV2.S at low or high dose, single or two shots; 5 received placebo; per-sample allocation not given. The study sampled participants on day 63 after the first vaccine or placebo injection. Sequencing was performed with immunoSEQ multiplex PCR; in TCRdb, only in-frame clones are kept and a portion is missing. This table holds around 310,000 clones, roughly nine tenths found once. Turning to this clone: Antigen unknown.

The sample was peripheral blood, taken in a trial of Ad26.COV2.S vaccine versus placebo. The sequence came from a person aged 18-60 years who received the Ad26.COV2.S COVID-19 vaccine or a placebo. The chain uses TRBV5-5 and TRBJ1-1; 7 nucleotides agree with TRBD1. For the CDR3, the DNA is TGTGCCAGCAGCTTTAGACAGGGACGCACTGAAGCTTTCTTT. It yields the protein CASSFRQGRTEAFF.